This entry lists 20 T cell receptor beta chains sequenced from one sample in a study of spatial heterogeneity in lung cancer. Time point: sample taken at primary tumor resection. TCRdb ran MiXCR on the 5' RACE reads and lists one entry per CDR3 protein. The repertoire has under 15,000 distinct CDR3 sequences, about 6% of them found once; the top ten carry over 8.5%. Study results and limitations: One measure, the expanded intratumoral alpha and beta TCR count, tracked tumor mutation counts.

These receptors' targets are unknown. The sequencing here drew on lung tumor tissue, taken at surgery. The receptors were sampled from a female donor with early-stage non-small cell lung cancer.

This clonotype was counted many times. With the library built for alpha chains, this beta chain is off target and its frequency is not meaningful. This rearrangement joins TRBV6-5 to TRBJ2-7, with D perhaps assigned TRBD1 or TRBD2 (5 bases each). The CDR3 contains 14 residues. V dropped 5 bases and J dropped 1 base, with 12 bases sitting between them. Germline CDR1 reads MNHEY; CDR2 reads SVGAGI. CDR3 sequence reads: CASSVLGRSYEQYF. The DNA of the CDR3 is TGTGCCAGCAGTGTTTTGGGACGGTCCTACGAGCAGTACTTC.

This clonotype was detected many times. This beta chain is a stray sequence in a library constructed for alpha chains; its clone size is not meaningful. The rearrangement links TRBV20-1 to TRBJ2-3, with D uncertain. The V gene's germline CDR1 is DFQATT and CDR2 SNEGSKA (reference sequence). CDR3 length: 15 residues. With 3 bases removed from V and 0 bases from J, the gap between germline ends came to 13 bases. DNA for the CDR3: TGCAGTGCTAGCATTCAAAGTAGGAGCACAGATACGCAGTATTTT. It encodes CSASIQSRSTDTQYF.

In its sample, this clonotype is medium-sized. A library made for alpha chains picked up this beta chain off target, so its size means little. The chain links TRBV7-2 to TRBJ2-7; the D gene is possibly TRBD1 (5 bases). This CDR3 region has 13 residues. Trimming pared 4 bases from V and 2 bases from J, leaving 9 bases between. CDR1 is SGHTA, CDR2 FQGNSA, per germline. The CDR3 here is CASSWTPTYEQYF. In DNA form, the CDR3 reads TGTGCCAGCAGCTGGACACCCACCTACGAGCAGTACTTC.

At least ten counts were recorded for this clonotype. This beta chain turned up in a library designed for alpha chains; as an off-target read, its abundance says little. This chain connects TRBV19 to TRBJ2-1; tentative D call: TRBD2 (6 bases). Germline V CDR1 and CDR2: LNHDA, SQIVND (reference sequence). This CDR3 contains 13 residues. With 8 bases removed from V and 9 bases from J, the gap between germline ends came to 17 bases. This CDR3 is CASSWTGDGEQFF. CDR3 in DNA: TGTGCCAGTTCCTGGACGGGGGACGGTGAGCAGTTCTTC.

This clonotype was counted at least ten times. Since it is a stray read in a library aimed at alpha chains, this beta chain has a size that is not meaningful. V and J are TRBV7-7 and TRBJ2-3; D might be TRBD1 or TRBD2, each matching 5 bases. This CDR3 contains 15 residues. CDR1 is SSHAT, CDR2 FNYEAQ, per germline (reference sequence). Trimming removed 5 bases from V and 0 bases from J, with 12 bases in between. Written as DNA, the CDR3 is TGTGCCAGCAGCCCCACGGGGCAGAGCACAGATACGCAGTATTTT. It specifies CASSPTGQSTDTQYF.

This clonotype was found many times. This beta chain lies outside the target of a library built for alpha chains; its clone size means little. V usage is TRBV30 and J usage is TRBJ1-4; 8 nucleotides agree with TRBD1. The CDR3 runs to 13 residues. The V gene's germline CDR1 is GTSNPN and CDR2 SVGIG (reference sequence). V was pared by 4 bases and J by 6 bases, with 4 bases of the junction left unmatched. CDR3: CAWNQGAHEKLFF. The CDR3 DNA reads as TGTGCCTGGAACCAGGGGGCCCATGAAAAACTGTTTTTT.

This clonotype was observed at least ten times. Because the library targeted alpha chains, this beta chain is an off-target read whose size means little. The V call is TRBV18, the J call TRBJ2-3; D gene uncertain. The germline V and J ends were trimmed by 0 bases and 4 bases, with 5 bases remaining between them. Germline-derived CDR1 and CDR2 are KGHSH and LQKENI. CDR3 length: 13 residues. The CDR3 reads CASSPPVSDTQYF. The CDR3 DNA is TGTGCCAGCTCACCACCGGTTTCAGATACGCAGTATTTT.

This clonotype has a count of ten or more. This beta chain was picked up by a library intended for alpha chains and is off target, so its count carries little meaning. Written as DNA, the CDR3 is TGTGCCAGCAGCTGGAGACTCGAACTGTTCTTC. Translated, it gives CASSWRLELFF. The chain employs TRBV6-1 and TRBJ2-1; no firm D call. CDR1 MNHNS and CDR2 SASEGT come from the germline V gene. V was clipped by 6 bases and J by 15 bases, with 15 bases between them. The CDR3 covers 11 residues.

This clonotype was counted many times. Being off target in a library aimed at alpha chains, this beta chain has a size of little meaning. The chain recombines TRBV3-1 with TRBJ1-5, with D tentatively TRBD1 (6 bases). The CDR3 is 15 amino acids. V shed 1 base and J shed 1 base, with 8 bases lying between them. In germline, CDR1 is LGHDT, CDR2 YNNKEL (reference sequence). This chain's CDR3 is CASSQVQGSNQPQHF. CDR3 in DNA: TGTGCCAGCAGCCAAGTACAGGGAAGCAATCAGCCCCAGCATTTT.

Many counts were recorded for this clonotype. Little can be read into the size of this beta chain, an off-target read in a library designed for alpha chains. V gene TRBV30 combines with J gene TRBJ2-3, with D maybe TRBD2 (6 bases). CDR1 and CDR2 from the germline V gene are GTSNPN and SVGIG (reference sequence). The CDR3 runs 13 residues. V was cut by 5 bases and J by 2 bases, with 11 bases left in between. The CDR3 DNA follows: TGTGCCTGGCATCGGGGACTCACAGATACGCAGTATTTT. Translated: CAWHRGLTDTQYF.

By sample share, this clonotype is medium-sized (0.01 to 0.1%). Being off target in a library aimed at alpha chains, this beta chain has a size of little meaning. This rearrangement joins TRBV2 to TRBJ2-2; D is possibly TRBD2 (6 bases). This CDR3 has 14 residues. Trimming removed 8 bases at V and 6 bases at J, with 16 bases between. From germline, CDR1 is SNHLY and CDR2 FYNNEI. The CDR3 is CASRGLFGAGELFF. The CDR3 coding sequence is TGTGCCAGCCGGGGGTTATTTGGGGCCGGGGAGCTGTTTTTT.

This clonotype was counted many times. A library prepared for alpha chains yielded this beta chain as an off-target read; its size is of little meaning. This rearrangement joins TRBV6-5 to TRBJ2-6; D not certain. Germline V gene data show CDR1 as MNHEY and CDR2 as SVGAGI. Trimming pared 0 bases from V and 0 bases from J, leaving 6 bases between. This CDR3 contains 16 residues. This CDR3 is CASSYSISSGANVLTF. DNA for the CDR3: TGTGCCAGCAGTTACTCGATAAGCTCTGGGGCCAACGTCCTGACTTTC.

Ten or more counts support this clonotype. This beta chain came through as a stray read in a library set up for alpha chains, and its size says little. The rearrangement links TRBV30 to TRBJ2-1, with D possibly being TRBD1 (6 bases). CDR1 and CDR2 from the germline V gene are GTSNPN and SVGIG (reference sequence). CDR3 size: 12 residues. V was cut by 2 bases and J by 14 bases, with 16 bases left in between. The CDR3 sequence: CAWSPTGLGKFF. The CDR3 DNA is TGTGCCTGGAGTCCAACAGGGTTAGGAAAGTTCTTC.

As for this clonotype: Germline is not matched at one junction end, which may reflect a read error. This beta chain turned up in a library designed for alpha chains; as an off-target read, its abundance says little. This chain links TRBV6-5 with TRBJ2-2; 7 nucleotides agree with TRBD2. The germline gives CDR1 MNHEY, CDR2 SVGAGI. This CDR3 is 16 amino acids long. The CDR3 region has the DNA TGTGTCAGCAGTTACGGGAGGTCCCCCACCACCGGGGAGCTGTTTTTT. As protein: CVSSYGRSPTTGELFF.

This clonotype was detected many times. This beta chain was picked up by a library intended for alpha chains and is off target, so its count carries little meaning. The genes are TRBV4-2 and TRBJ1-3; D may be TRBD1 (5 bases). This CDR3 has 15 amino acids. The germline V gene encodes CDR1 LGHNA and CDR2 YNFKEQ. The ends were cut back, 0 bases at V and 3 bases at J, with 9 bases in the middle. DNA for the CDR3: TGTGCCAGCAGCCAAGAGGCGACAGTTGGAAACACCATATATTTT. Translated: CASSQEATVGNTIYF.

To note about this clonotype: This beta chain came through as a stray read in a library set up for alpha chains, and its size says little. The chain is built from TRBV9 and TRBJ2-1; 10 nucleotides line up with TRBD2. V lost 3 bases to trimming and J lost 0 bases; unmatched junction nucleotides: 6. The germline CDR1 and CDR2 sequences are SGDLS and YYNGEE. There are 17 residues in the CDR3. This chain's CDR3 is CASSAGTSVDSYNEQFF. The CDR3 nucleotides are TGTGCCAGCAGCGCTGGGACTAGCGTCGACTCCTACAATGAGCAGTTCTTC.

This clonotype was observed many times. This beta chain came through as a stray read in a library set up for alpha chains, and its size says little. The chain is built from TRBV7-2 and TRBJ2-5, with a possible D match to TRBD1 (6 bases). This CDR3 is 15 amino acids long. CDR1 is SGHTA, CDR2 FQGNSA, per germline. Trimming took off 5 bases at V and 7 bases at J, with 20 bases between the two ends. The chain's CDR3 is CASSRTLGGVGTQYF. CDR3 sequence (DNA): TGTGCCAGCAGCCGCACATTAGGGGGAGTCGGGACCCAGTACTTC.

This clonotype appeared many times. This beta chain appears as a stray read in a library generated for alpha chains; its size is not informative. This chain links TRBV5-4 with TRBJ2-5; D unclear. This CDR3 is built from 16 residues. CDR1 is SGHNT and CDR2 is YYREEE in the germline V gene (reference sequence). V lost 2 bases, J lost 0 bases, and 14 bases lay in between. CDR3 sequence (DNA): TGTGCCAGCAGCTTAGACTTACGACCGTACCAAGAGACCCAGTACTTC. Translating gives CASSLDLRPYQETQYF.

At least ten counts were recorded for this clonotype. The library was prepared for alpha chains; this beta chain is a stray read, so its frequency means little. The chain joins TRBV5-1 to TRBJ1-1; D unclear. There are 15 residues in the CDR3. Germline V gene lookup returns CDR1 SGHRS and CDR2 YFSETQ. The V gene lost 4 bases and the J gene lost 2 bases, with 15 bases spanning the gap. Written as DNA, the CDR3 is TGCGCCAGCAGCCCTGGAAAGGTAACAAACACTGAAGCTTTCTTT. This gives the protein CASSPGKVTNTEAFF.

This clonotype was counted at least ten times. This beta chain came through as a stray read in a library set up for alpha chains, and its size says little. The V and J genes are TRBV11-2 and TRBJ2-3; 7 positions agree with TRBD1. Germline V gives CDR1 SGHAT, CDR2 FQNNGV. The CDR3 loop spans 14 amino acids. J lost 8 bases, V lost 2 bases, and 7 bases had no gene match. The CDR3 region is CASSLLPSGGTQYF. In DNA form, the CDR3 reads TGTGCCAGCAGCTTACTACCCTCAGGGGGTACGCAGTATTTT.